This T cell receptor (beta chain) was sequenced for a study of T cell repertoires in cytomegalovirus infection. Study details: Indicated by public TCR beta signatures were CMV infection and matching HLA type. Whole-study findings and limits: Cumulative frequency (of public TCR beta family members) identified carriers of CMV plus the relevant HLA.

TCRdb independently ran MiXCR on the reads; one entry per CDR3 protein. The sample lists roughly 990,000 distinct CDR3 sequences; 30% to 40% were seen once. After removal of 1 base from V and 11 bases from J, the junction contained 4 bases not matched to a gene. The length of the CDR3 is 12 residues. Per germline, CDR1 SEHNR and CDR2 FQNEAQ (reference sequence). Many counts were recorded for this clonotype. Its matching antigen is unknown. The V call is TRBV7-9, the J call TRBJ1-1, with 7 bases identical to TRBD1. The TCR originated in a human donor in good health (CMV status not recorded). Some clones in this sample may be carry-over from other donors' samples. The specimen comprised cultured CD8+ T cells from PBMCs, sampled from culture after CMV antigen stimulation. Here the CDR3 DNA reads TGTGCCAGCAGCTTAGGAGACAGGGAGGCTTTCTTT. Protein sequence: CASSLGDREAFF.